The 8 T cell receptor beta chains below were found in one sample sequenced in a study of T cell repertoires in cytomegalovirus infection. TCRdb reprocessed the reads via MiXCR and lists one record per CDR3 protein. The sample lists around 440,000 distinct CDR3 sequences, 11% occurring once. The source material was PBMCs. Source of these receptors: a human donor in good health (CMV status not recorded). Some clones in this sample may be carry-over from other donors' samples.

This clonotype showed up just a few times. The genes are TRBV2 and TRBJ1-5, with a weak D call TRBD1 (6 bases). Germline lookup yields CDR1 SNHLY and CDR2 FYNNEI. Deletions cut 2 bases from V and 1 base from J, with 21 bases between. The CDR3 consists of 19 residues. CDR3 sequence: CASSEPSSWGARSNQPQHF. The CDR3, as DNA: TGTGCCAGCAGTGAACCATCTTCCTGGGGGGCTCGGAGCAATCAGCCCCAGCATTTT.

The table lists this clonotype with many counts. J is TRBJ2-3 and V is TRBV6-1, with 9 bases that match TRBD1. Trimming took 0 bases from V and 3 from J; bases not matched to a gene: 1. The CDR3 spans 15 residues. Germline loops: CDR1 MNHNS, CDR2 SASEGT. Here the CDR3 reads CASSEAGTGTDTQYF. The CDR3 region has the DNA TGTGCCAGCAGTGAAGCCGGGACAGGGACAGATACGCAGTATTTT.

CDR3 DNA: TGTGCCAGCAGCTTACTAGGCTTGGGTAAGGCTGAAGCTTTCTTT. It specifies CASSLLGLGKAEAFF. This chain joins TRBV7-9 and TRBJ1-1; D unclear. The CDR3 sequence is 15 residues long. Trimming removed 2 bases at V and 6 bases at J, with 16 bases between. Germline CDR1 is SEHNR and CDR2 is FQNEAQ (reference sequence).

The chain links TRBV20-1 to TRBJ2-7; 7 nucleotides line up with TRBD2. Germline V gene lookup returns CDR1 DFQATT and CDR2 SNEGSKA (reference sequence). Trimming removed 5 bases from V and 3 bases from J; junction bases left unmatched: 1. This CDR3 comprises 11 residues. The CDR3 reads CSAPGGYEQYF. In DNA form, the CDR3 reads TGCAGTGCTCCGGGGGGCTACGAGCAGTACTTC.

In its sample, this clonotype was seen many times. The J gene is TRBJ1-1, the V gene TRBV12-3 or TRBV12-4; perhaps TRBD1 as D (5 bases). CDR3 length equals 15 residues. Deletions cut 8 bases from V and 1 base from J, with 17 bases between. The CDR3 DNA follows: TGTGCCAGCTCAGGGTCGGTGAGGCGGAACACTGAAGCTTTCTTT. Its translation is CASSGSVRRNTEAFF.

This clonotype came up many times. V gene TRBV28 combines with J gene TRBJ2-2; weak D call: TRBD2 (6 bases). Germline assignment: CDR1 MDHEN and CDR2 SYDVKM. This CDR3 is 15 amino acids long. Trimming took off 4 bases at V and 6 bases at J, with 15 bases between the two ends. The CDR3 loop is CASSSPPSAPGELFF. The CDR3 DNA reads TGTGCCAGCAGTTCTCCGCCTAGCGCGCCCGGGGAGCTGTTTTTT.

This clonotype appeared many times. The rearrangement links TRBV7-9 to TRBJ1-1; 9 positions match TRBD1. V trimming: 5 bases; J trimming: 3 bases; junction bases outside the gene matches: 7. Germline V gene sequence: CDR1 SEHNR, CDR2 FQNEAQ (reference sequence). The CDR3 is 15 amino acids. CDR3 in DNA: TGTGCCAGCAGCGGTGTAACAGGGGGCTACACTGAAGCTTTCTTT. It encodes CASSGVTGGYTEAFF.

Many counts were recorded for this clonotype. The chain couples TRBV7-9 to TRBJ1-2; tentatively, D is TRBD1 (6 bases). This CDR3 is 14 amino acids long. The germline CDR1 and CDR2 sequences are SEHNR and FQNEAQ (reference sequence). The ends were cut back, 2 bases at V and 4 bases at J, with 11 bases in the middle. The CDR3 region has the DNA TGTGCCAGCAGCTTACAAACAGGGCCCTATGGCTACACCTTC. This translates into CASSLQTGPYGYTF.